This T cell receptor (beta chain) was documented in a study of brain T cells in children with intractable seizures. Stated time point: blood from clinic visit 5 months post-surgery; TSC patient then seizure free. Sequencing was limited to surgery cases with top T cell transcript signatures in brain tissue. Patients received at least one anti-epileptic drug before surgery. Whole-study results and caveats: HCMV serostatus was not known, and viral specificity came from CDR3 similarity only.

Concerning this clone: Its antigen is undetermined.

The CDR3 runs 14 residues. Trimming cost V 4 bases and J 6 bases, with 14 bases left between them. The germline V gene has CDR1 SGHRS and CDR2 YFSETQ. Assay used: immunoSEQ multiplex PCR; TCRdb lists only in-frame clones, some missing. Of about 340,000 clones listed, roughly 92% are singletons. The material sequenced was peripheral blood, taken about 5 months after surgery. This chain joins TRBV5-1 and TRBJ1-5, with TRBD1 as a possible D gene (6 bases). The receptor was derived from a boy less than two years old with tuberous sclerosis and intractable seizures. This CDR3 reads CASSPATGFQPQHF. In DNA form, the CDR3 reads TGCGCCAGCAGCCCGGCCACAGGGTTTCAGCCCCAGCATTTT.